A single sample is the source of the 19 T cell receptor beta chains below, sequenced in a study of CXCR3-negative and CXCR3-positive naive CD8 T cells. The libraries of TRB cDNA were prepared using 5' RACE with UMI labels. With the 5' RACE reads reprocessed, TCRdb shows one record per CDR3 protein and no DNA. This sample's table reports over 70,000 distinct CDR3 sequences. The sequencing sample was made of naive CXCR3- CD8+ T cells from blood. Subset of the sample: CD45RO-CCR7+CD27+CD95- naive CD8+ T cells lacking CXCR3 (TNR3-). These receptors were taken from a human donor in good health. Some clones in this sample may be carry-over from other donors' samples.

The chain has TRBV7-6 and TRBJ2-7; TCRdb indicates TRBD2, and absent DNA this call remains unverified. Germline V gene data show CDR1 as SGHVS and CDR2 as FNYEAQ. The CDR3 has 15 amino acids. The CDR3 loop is CASSLRGSGDYEQYF.

The CDR3 spells CASSPRQGREETQYF. This chain joins TRBV18 and TRBJ2-5; with no DNA, the TCRdb D assignment of TRBD1 cannot be verified. Germline loops: CDR1 KGHSH, CDR2 LQKENI. The CDR3 consists of 15 residues.

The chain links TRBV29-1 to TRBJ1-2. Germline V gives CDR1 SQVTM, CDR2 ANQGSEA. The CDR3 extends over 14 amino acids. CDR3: CSVDGEEGNYGYTF.

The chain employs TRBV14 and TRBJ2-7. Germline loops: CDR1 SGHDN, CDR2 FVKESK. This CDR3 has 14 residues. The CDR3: CASSQVGYSYEQYF.

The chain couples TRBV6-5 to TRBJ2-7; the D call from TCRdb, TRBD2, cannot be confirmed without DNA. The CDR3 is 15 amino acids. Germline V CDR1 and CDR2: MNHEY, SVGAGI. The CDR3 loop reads CASSYGAGPSYEQYF.

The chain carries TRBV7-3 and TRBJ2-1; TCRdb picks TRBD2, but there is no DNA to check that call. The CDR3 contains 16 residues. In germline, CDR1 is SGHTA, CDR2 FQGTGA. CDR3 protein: CASSSGTSGSLNEQFF.

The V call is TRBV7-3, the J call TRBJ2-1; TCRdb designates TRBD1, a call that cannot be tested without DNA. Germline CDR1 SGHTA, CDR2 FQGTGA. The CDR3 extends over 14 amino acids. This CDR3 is CASSPGGTYNEQFF.

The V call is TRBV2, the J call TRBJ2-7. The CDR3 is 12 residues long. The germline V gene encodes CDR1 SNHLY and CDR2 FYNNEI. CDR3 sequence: CAGQRSSYEQYF.

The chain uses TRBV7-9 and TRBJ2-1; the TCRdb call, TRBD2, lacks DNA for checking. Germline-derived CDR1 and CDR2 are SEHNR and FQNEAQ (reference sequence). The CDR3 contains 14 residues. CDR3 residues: CASSPLVQYNEQFF.

CDR3: CASSLDGGHYEQYF. The chain carries TRBV7-2 and TRBJ2-7; TCRdb selects TRBD1, and the lack of DNA leaves this call unchecked. Germline CDR1 reads SGHTA; CDR2 reads FQGNSA. This CDR3 is 14 amino acids long.

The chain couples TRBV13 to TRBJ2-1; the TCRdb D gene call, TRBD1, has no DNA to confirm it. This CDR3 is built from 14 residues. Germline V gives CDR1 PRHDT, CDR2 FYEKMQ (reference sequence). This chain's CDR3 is CASSAAQGRYEQFF.

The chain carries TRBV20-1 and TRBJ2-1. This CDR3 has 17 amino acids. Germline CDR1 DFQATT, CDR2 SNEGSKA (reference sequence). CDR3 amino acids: CSARDLIEGSSYNEQFF.

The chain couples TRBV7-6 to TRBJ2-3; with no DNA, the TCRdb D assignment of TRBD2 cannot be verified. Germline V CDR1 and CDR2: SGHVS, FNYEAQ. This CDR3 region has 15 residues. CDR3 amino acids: CASSLEGVPTDTQYF.

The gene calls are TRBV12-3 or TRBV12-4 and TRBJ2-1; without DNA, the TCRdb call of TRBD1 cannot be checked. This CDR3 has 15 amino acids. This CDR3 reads CASSLGQGIHNEQFF.

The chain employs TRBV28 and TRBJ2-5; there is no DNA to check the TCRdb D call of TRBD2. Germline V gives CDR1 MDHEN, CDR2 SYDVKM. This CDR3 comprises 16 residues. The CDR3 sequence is CASSPRLAGAQETQYF.

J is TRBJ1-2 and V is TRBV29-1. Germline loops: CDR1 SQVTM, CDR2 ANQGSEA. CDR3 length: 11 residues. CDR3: CSAEDRYGYTF.

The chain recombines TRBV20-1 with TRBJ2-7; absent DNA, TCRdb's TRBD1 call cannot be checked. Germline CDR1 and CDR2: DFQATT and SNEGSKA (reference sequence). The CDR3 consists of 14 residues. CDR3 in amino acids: CSASKRQGAYEQYF.

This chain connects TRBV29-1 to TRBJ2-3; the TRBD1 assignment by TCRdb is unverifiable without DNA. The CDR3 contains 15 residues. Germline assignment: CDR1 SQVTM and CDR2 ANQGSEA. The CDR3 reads CSVDKGQGYTDTQYF.

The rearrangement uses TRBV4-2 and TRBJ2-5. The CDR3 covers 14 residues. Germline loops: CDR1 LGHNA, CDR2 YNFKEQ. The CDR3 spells CASSQRGDQETQYF.